Described below is a single T cell receptor beta chain sequence and its context. Its antigen is unidentified. This specimen belongs to a study of blood T cells in healthy people across ages. Between the trimmed V and J ends, which lost 0 bases and 0 bases, there was a span of 14 bases. This CDR3 has 17 amino acids. Germline assignment: CDR1 LGHNA and CDR2 YSLEER. Regarding the study as a whole: The recorded TCR beta diversity per million T cells decreased in a roughly linear manner with age. When set beside aged donors, long-lived donors presented more naive CD4+ cells and higher diversity. Estimated diversity, derived from one million T cells, was regarded as an underestimate.

A J-beta primer mix and a sample-barcoded 5' primer were used in a second PCR of about 7 to 11 cycles. Tags on each cDNA molecule came from a template-switch adaptor with 12 random nucleotides. TCRdb redid the calling of the 5' RACE reads with MiXCR, one entry per CDR3 protein. The table records fewer than 2,000,000 distinct CDR3 sequences, about two fifths of them present only once. This clonotype originated in a human donor in good health. The chain couples TRBV4-3 to TRBJ1-2, with a tentative D call TRBD1 (5 bases). The sequencing sample was made of blood. The CDR3 sequence: CASSQERLGAANYGYTF. CDR3 coding DNA: TGCGCCAGCAGCCAAGAGAGATTAGGGGCGGCTAACTATGGCTACACCTTC.